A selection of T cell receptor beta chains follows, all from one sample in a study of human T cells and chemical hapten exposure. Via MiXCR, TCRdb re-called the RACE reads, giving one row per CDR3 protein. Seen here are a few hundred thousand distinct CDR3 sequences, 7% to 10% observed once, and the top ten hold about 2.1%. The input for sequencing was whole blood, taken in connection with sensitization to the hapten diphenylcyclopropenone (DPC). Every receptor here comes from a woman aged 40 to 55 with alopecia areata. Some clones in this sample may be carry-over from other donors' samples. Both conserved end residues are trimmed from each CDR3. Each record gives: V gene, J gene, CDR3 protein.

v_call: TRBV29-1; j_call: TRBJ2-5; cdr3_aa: SVEGELPSQETQY
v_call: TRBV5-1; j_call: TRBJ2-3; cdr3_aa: ASSLVGRRADTQY
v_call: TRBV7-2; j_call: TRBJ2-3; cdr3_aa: ASSSGQRVTDTQY
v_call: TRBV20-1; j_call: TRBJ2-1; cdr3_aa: SARIWGSTSGRLGNEQF
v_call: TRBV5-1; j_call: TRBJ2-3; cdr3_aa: ASSLVSGGETDTQY
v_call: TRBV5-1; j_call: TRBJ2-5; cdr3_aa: ASSPLGLAGIETQY
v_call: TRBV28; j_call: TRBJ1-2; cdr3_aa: ASSFVTMGYT
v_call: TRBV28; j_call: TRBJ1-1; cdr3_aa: APNTEAF
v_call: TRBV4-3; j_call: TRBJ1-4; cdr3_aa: ASSQVRQALKLF
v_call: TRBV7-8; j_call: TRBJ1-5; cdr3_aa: ASSLGQGGGQPQH
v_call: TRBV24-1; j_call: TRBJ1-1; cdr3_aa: ATSDPGSTEAF
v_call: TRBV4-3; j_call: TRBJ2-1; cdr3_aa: ASSRLTGEQF
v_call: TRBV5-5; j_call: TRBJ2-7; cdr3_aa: ASSLEADYEQY